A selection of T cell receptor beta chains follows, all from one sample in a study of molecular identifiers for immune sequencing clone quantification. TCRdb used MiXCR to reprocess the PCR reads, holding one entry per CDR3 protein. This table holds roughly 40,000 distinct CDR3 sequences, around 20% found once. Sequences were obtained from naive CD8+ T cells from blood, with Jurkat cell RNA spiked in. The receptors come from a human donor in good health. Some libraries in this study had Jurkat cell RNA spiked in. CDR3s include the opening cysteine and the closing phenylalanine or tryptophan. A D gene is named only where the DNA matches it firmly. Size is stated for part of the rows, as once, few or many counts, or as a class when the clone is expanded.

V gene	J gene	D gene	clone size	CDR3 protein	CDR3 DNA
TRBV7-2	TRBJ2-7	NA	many	CASSSTGRPYEQYF	TGTGCCAGCAGCTCAACAGGGAGACCCTACGAGCAGTACTTC
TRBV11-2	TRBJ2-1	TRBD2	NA	CASSLGPLAAPYNEQFF	TGTGCCAGCAGCTTAGGGCCACTAGCGGCTCCCTACAATGAGCAGTTCTTC
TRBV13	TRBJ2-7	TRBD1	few	CASSLGTGERHEQYF	TGTGCCAGCAGCCTCGGGACAGGGGAAAGGCACGAGCAGTACTTC
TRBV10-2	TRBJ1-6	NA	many	CASSLGQGYSPLHF	TGCGCCAGCAGTTTAGGGCAGGGGTATTCACCCCTCCACTTT
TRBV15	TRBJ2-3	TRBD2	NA	CATSGREGLTDTQYF	TGTGCCACCAGCGGTCGGGAGGGCCTGACAGATACGCAGTATTTT
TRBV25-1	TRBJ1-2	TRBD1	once	CASSAPPRGNYGYTF	TGTGCCAGCAGTGCACCCCCCAGGGGGAACTATGGCTACACCTTC
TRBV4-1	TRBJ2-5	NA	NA	CASSPAGDWLTAQYF	TGCGCCAGCAGCCCCGCAGGGGACTGGCTGACGGCCCAGTACTTC
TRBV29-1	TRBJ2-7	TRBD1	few	CSVVRGDRGYEQYF	TGCAGCGTCGTTCGGGGGGACAGGGGCTACGAGCAGTACTTC
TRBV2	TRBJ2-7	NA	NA	CASSEAHPSSYEQYF	TGTGCCAGCAGTGAAGCCCATCCGAGCTCCTACGAGCAGTACTTC
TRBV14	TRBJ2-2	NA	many	CASSQGGELFF	TGTGCCAGCAGCCAAGGGGGGGAGCTGTTTTTT
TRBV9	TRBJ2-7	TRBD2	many	CASGTSPAGGSHEQYF	TGTGCCAGCGGCACAAGCCCGGCGGGAGGCTCCCACGAGCAGTACTTC
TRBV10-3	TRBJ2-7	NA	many	CATWAGTLEQYF	TGTGCCACCTGGGCCGGGACCCTCGAGCAGTACTTC
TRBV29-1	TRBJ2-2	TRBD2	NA	CSVGLASGSGTGELFF	TGCAGCGTTGGGTTGGCTAGCGGGAGTGGCACCGGGGAGCTGTTTTTT
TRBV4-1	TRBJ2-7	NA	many	CASSQSMLSVADWYF	TGCGCCAGCAGCCAGTCAATGCTTTCGGTAGCGGACTGGTACTTC
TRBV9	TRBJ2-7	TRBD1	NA	CASSVVAWTGEGYEQYF	TGTGCCAGCAGCGTAGTAGCCTGGACAGGGGAGGGCTACGAGCAGTACTTC
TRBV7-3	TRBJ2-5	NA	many	CASSLEIGETQYF	TGTGCCAGCAGCTTGGAAATCGGGGAGACCCAGTACTTC
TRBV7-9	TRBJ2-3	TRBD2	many	CASSGPVRLAGADTQYF	TGTGCCAGCAGCGGACCTGTTCGACTAGCGGGAGCAGATACGCAGTATTTT
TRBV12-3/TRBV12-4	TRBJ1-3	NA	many	CASSFFGVITGNTIYF	TGTGCCAGCAGTTTTTTTGGGGTAATAACTGGAAACACCATATATTTT
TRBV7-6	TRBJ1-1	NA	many	CASSSRGHTEAFF	TGTGCCAGCAGCTCCAGGGGCCACACTGAAGCTTTCTTT
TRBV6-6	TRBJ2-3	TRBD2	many	CASSYLAGGSDTQYF	TGTGCCAGCAGTTATTTAGCGGGAGGGTCAGATACGCAGTATTTT
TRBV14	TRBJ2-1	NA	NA	CASSPWSSYNEQFF	TGTGCCAGCAGCCCCTGGTCAAGCTACAATGAGCAGTTCTTC
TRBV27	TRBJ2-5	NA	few	CASSFTGSGTQYF	TGTGCCAGCAGTTTTACAGGCTCAGGGACCCAGTACTTC
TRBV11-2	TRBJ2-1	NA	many	CASTHSRGNEQFF	TGTGCCAGCACCCATTCCAGGGGAAATGAGCAGTTCTTC
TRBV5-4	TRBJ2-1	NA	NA	CASSLVVGTGLEQFF	TGTGCCAGCAGCTTGGTGGTCGGCACGGGCCTTGAGCAGTTCTTC
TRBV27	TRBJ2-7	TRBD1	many	CASSLSTGLPYEQYF	TGTGCCAGCAGTTTATCGACAGGGCTCCCCTACGAGCAGTACTTC
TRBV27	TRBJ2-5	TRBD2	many	CASSLSASGSWETQYF	TGTGCCAGCAGTTTATCGGCTAGCGGGAGCTGGGAGACCCAGTACTTC